Each of the 22 T cell receptor beta chains below was sequenced from the same sample in a study of blood T cell repertoires in COVID-19. Assay: immunoSEQ multiplex PCR; the TCRdb copy retains only in-frame clones and omits some. The repertoire holds more than 300,000 clones, with approximately 89% as singletons. Sequencing input: PBMCs or T cells enriched from blood (not recorded which). These receptors came from a woman between 25 and 40 years old who had recovered from COVID-19.

The chain couples TRBV27 to TRBJ1-2; TRBD1 might be the D (6 bases). The length of the CDR3 is 14 residues. V was pared by 4 bases and J by 4 bases, with 13 bases between. Germline CDR1 reads MNHEY; CDR2 reads SMNVEV (reference sequence). CDR3 residues: CASSSIPDSYGYTF. The CDR3 coding sequence is TGTGCCAGCAGTTCTATACCGGACAGCTATGGCTACACCTTC.

The gene calls are TRBV19 and TRBJ1-5, with 11 bases identical to TRBD1. In germline, CDR1 is LNHDA, CDR2 SQIVND (reference sequence). With V trimmed by 5 bases and J by 6 bases, 3 bases remained unmatched. The CDR3 totals 14 residues. This chain's CDR3 is CASSGGTGGQPQHF. The CDR3 DNA is TGTGCCAGTAGTGGGGGGACAGGGGGTCAGCCCCAGCATTTT.

The chain carries TRBV2 and TRBJ1-3; possible D gene TRBD1, 6 bases. The germline gives CDR1 SNHLY, CDR2 FYNNEI. The V end was cut by 7 bases, the J end by 4 bases, with 8 bases between. This CDR3 contains 12 residues. DNA of the CDR3: TGTGCCAGCAACACAGGGGGAAACACCATATATTTT. This sequence encodes CASNTGGNTIYF.

The chain combines TRBV19 with TRBJ2-4, with a possible D match to TRBD1 (5 bases). There are 15 residues in the CDR3. V gave up 6 bases and J gave up 3 bases, with 15 bases separating them. CDR1 and CDR2 (germline): LNHDA, SQIVND (reference sequence). CDR3 bases: TGTGCCAGTAGGGACCAGGGTGGTGACAAAAACATTCAGTACTTC. It yields the protein CASRDQGGDKNIQYF.

The genes are TRBV27 and TRBJ1-3; D is unresolved. V was cut by 6 bases and J by 0 bases, with 9 bases left in between. CDR3 length: 14 residues. Germline V gives CDR1 MNHEY, CDR2 SMNVEV (reference sequence). As DNA, the CDR3 is TGTGCCAGCAGCAGTACACACTCTGGAAACACCATATATTTT. Amino acids: CASSSTHSGNTIYF.

This chain links TRBV7-2 with TRBJ1-4, with D maybe TRBD1 (6 bases). Germline CDR1 reads SGHTA; CDR2 reads FQGNSA. Trimming removed 1 base at V and 3 bases at J, with 15 bases between. The CDR3 has 17 residues. The CDR3 nucleotides are TGTGCCAGCAGCTTAGTGGGCAGGGGTGGGGCTAATGAAAAACTGTTTTTT. It codes for CASSLVGRGGANEKLFF.

This clone was seen a single time. This chain's CDR3 is CASSLSNSPLHF. In nucleotides, the CDR3 is TGTGCCAGCAGTTTAAGCAATTCACCCCTCCACTTT. V and J are TRBV12-3 or TRBV12-4 and TRBJ1-6; D remains unclear. Between the trimmed V and J ends, which lost 2 bases and 7 bases, there was a span of 3 bases. The CDR3 consists of 12 residues.

The genes are TRBV19 and TRBJ2-2; 10 nucleotides align to TRBD2. The CDR3 is 16 residues long. V lost 5 bases, J lost 6 bases, and 9 bases stayed unmatched. The germline CDR1 and CDR2 sequences are LNHDA and SQIVND (reference sequence). The CDR3 loop reads CASSLMLAGVAGELFF. The CDR3 DNA reads TGTGCCAGTAGTCTTATGCTAGCGGGAGTTGCCGGGGAGCTGTTTTTT.

V and J are TRBV9 and TRBJ1-4, with 9 bases fitting TRBD1. The CDR3 runs 15 residues. With 0 bases clipped from V and 8 bases from J, the junction kept 5 bases outside the gene matches. Germline CDR1 reads SGDLS; CDR2 reads YYNGEE. The CDR3 reads CASSVEGTGSEKLFF. In DNA, the CDR3 is TGTGCCAGCAGCGTAGAAGGGACAGGGTCCGAAAAACTGTTTTTT. Based on the CDR3 plus reference TRBV9 and TRBJ1-4, the full variable domain is DSGVTQTPKHLITATGQRVTLRCSPRSGDLSVYWYQQSLDQGLQFLIQYYNGEERAKGNILERFSAQQFPDLHSELNLSSLELGDSALYFCASSVEGTGSEKLFFGSGTQLSVL.

CDR3 DNA: TGTGCCAGCACCCTCGACCGGGGAGGCACCATATATTTT. This gives the protein CASTLDRGGTIYF. The V call is TRBV12-3 or TRBV12-4, the J call TRBJ1-3; no clear D. Deletions cut 7 bases from V and 9 bases from J, with 16 bases between. This CDR3 is 13 amino acids long.

The rearrangement joins TRBV30 to TRBJ1-4, with a tentative D call TRBD1 (5 bases). V lost 1 base and J lost 6, with 12 bases in between. CDR1 and CDR2 (germline): GTSNPN, SVGIG (reference sequence). The CDR3 extends over 14 amino acids. The CDR3 reads CAWSEFGGYEKLFF. In nucleotides, the CDR3 is TGTGCCTGGAGTGAGTTCGGGGGTTATGAAAAACTGTTTTTT.

The table lists this clone with a count of one. This CDR3 reads CASSLWAGKSRNQPQHF. The DNA of the CDR3 is TGTGCCAGCAGTTTATGGGCCGGGAAGTCTCGCAATCAGCCCCAGCATTTT. This sequence joins TRBV27 and TRBJ1-5; D gene uncertain. This CDR3 region has 17 residues. Germline lookup yields CDR1 MNHEY and CDR2 SMNVEV (reference sequence). The V and J ends lost 1 base and 2 bases respectively, with 15 bases between them.

The chain uses TRBV18 and TRBJ2-6; 11 bases are shared with TRBD1. V shed 2 bases, J shed 0 bases, and the junction held 9 bases outside the gene matches. This CDR3 has 20 residues. Germline loops: CDR1 KGHSH, CDR2 LQKENI. The DNA of the CDR3 is TGTGCCAGCTCACCAAGGGAACCGGGACAGGGGGGCTCTGGGGCCAACGTCCTGACTTTC. Encoded protein: CASSPREPGQGGSGANVLTF.

The chain combines TRBV15 with TRBJ1-2; D uncertain. Looked up from germline, CDR1 is LNHNV and CDR2 is YYDKDF (reference sequence). This CDR3 comprises 13 residues. The V end lost 1 base, the J end lost 11 bases, and 14 bases lay between the germline ends. CDR3 sequence: CATSRAGGLGYTF. The CDR3, as DNA: TGTGCCACCAGCAGAGCCGGAGGCCTTGGGTACACCTTC.

This clone was observed a single time. V gene TRBV10-3 combines with J gene TRBJ1-2; D remains ambiguous. Germline CDR1 reads ENHRY; CDR2 reads SYGVKD. Trimming cost V 3 bases and J 4 bases, with 6 bases left between them. This CDR3 has 12 amino acids. The CDR3 DNA follows: TGTGCCATCAGTGATCAGTCCTATGGCTACACCTTC. It specifies CAISDQSYGYTF.

This chain links TRBV19 with TRBJ2-7; TRBD2 might be the D (6 bases). CDR1 and CDR2 (germline): LNHDA, SQIVND (reference sequence). The CDR3 is made up of 13 amino acids. Trimming took off 5 bases at V and 7 bases at J, with 15 bases between the two ends. CDR3 nucleotide sequence: TGTGCCAGTAGTCCACGACTAGTAGGTGAGCAGTACTTC. Its protein product is CASSPRLVGEQYF.

A few counts support this clone. The chain uses TRBV3-1 (or the pseudogene TRBV3-2) and TRBJ1-2; 12 nucleotides align to TRBD1. Trimming cost V 2 bases and J 6 bases; bases outside gene matches: 4. CDR3 length: 15 residues. Per germline, CDR1 LGHDT and CDR2 YNNKEL (reference sequence). Here the CDR3 DNA reads TGTGCCAGCAGCCAATGGGACAGGGGGCATGATGGCTACACCTTC. Its translation is CASSQWDRGHDGYTF.

The J gene is TRBJ1-5, the V gene TRBV4-1; D not certain. V shed 4 bases and J shed 5 bases, with 9 bases lying between them. The CDR3 totals 13 residues. From germline, CDR1 is MGHRA and CDR2 YSYEKL. The chain's CDR3 is CASSLRVDQPQHF. The CDR3 coding sequence is TGCGCCAGCAGCCTGAGGGTTGATCAGCCCCAGCATTTT.

V usage is TRBV30 and J usage is TRBJ1-2, with 9 bases identical to TRBD1. Losses at the gene ends were 2 bases for V and 0 bases for J; bases not matched to a gene: 7. Germline-derived CDR1 and CDR2 are GTSNPN and SVGIG (reference sequence). The CDR3 extends over 16 amino acids. The CDR3 region has the DNA TGTGCCTGGAGTTGGACAGGGGTTGGTGCTAACTATGGCTACACCTTC. It translates to CAWSWTGVGANYGYTF.

V usage is TRBV20-1 and J usage is TRBJ2-1; no clear D. V gave up 2 bases and J gave up 4 bases, with 3 bases separating them. From germline, CDR1 is DFQATT and CDR2 SNEGSKA (reference sequence). The CDR3 length is 11 residues. CDR3 DNA sequence: TGCAGTGCTAGACATTACAATGAGCAGTTCTTC. This codes for CSARHYNEQFF.

This chain connects TRBV7-3 to TRBJ1-1; the match to TRBD1 covers 7 bases. V gave up 1 base and J gave up 5 bases; unmatched junction bases: 4. From germline, CDR1 is SGHTA and CDR2 FQGTGA. The CDR3 spans 14 residues. The DNA for the CDR3 is TGTGCCAGCAGCTTAAGTCAGGGGGAGACTGAAGCTTTCTTT. It specifies CASSLSQGETEAFF.

The rearrangement joins TRBV19 to TRBJ2-5, with 7 bases identical to TRBD1. J gave up 4 bases and V 5 bases, and 4 bases lay outside the gene matches. Germline V gene sequence: CDR1 LNHDA, CDR2 SQIVND (reference sequence). The CDR3 is made up of 13 amino acids. CDR3 residues: CASSPDRAETQYF. The CDR3 DNA reads as TGTGCCAGTAGTCCTGACAGGGCAGAGACCCAGTACTTC.